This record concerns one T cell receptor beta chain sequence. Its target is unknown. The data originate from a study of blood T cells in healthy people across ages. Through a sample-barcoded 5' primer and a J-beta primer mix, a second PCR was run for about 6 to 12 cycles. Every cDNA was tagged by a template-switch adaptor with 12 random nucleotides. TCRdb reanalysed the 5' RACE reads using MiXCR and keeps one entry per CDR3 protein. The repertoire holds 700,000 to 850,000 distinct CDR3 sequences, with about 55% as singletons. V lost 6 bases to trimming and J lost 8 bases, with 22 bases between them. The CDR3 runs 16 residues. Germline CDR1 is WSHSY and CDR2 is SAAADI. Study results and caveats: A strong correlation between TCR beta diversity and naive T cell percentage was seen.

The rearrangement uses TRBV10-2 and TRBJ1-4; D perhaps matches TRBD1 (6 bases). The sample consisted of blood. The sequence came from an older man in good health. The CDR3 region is CASRDDGGGEEEKLFF. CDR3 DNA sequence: TGCGCCAGCAGGGACGATGGGGGGGGCGAGGAAGAAAAACTGTTTTTT.